The 9 T cell receptor beta chains given below trace back to one sample, sequenced in a study of blood T cell repertoires in COVID-19. Sequencing was performed with immunoSEQ multiplex PCR; in TCRdb, only in-frame clones are kept and a portion is missing. Of 75,000 to 90,000 clones listed, around 87% are singletons. Sequenced: peripheral blood. The receptors were gathered from a man older than 75 with active or convalescent COVID-19.

The chain carries TRBV28 and TRBJ1-2; 9 nucleotides line up with TRBD1. In germline, CDR1 is MDHEN, CDR2 SYDVKM. V gave up 11 bases and J gave up 3 bases; unmatched junction bases: 7. The CDR3 totals 13 residues. This chain's CDR3 is CAARGTGYYGYTF. The CDR3 nucleotides are TGTGCCGCCCGCGGGACAGGGTACTATGGCTACACCTTC.

This sequence joins TRBV7-8 and TRBJ1-5, with TRBD1 identical over 8 bases. Germline V gene lookup returns CDR1 SGHVS and CDR2 FQNEAQ. V lost 6 bases, J lost 4 bases, and 11 bases stayed unmatched. The CDR3 length is 16 residues. The CDR3 DNA reads as TGTGCCAGCAGTCCTCTAAAACAGGGGGGGAATCAGCCCCAGCATTTT. It is translated as CASSPLKQGGNQPQHF. Filled out from reference TRBV7-8 and TRBJ1-5, the complete variable domain reads GAGVSQSPRYKVAKRGQDVALRCDPISGHVSLFWYQQALGQGPEFLTYFQNEAQLDKSGLPSDRFFAERPEGSVSTLKIQRTQQEDSAVYLCASSPLKQGGNQPQHFGDGTRLSIL.

This clone occurred once. V and J are TRBV20-1 and TRBJ1-5; D call uncertain. With 3 bases removed from V and 7 bases from J, the gap between germline ends came to 13 bases. CDR1 is DFQATT, CDR2 SNEGSKA, per germline (reference sequence). CDR3 length: 13 amino acids. The CDR3 DNA sequence: TGCAGTGCTAGTGAACAGCCTGGGCAGCCCCAGCATTTT. Translated: CSASEQPGQPQHF.

The chain joins TRBV11-2 to TRBJ2-7; TRBD2 matches at 15 bases. The length of the CDR3 is 14 residues. Trimming took 5 bases from V and 7 from J; bases not matched to a gene: 3. Germline lookup yields CDR1 SGHAT and CDR2 FQNNGV. CDR3 in amino acids: CASSVGLAGGEQYV. In DNA, the CDR3 is TGTGCCAGCAGCGTCGGACTAGCGGGAGGGGAGCAGTACGTC.

The table lists this clone with a count of one. V and J are TRBV24-1 and TRBJ2-7; D may be TRBD2 (6 bases). CDR1 is KGHDR, CDR2 SFDVKD, per germline. Deletions cut 3 bases from V and 2 bases from J, with 16 bases between. CDR3 length: 16 amino acids. The CDR3 here is CATSDLGGWGAYEQYV. In DNA form, the CDR3 reads TGTGCCACCAGTGATCTAGGAGGGTGGGGAGCCTACGAGCAGTACGTC.

The genes are TRBV3-1 (or the pseudogene TRBV3-2) and TRBJ1-1; D call uncertain. Trimming removed 1 base from V and 4 bases from J, with 7 bases in between. The CDR3 sequence is 13 residues long. Germline values: CDR1 LGHDT, CDR2 YNNKEL (reference sequence). In DNA, the CDR3 is TGTGCCAGCAGCCAAGTGTCAGTCACTGAAGCTTTCTTT. The encoded protein is CASSQVSVTEAFF.

The chain recombines TRBV15 with TRBJ2-5; D gene unclear. Germline V gene lookup returns CDR1 LNHNV and CDR2 YYDKDF (reference sequence). The CDR3 loop spans 14 amino acids. The V end was cut by 1 base, the J end by 1 base, with 7 bases between. CDR3 sequence reads: CATSRGGVQETQYF. Written as DNA, the CDR3 is TGTGCCACCAGCAGAGGAGGCGTCCAAGAGACCCAGTACTTC.

The genes are TRBV6-6 and TRBJ2-2, with 11 bases lining up with TRBD1. The CDR3 loop spans 16 amino acids. Trimming removed 0 bases from V and 5 bases from J; junction bases left unmatched: 2. Per germline, CDR1 MNHNY and CDR2 SVGAGI (reference sequence). CDR3 nucleotide sequence: TGTGCCAGCAGTTACTCGGGGACAGGGGGTACCGGGGAGCTGTTTTTT. Its protein product is CASSYSGTGGTGELFF.

The DNA of the CDR3 is TGTGCCAGTAGTTTCCTGTGGGACACGCAAGAGACCCAGTACTTC. Translating it yields CASSFLWDTQETQYF. This rearrangement joins TRBV19 to TRBJ2-5; TRBD1 is a possible D gene (6 bases). Trimming removed 5 bases at V and 2 bases at J, with 15 bases between. The CDR3 is made up of 15 amino acids. CDR1 is LNHDA and CDR2 is SQIVND in the germline V gene (reference sequence).